This TCR beta chain came from a study of T cell responses to AZD1222 COVID-19 vaccine. About the research overall: Second doses at about 4 or about 12 weeks were pooled. Study conclusions and caveats: White British ancestry dominated among donors, who included more females, and clonal diversity was possibly underestimated. Two AZD1222 doses significantly raised spike-specific TCR breadth and depth over controls. Nearly half of spike-specific TCRs reportedly go after variant regions that carry no mutations.

V was trimmed by 3 bases and J by 10 bases, leaving 19 bases between them. Germline assignment: CDR1 MNHNS and CDR2 SASEGT. The CDR3 is made up of 15 amino acids. On this clone itself: Its antigen is currently unknown.

This table comes from immunoSEQ multiplex PCR, and its TCRdb copy is limited to in-frame clones, with some not included. The data contain 200,000 or so clones, around 92% of them singletons. The sequence came from an adult in good health. The V call is TRBV6-1, the J call TRBJ1-5, with D possibly matching TRBD1 (5 bases). The sample here was peripheral blood, taken on day 0 of AZD1222 vaccination. The CDR3 DNA follows: TGTGCCAGCAGTGATGGGGGTCCCAGGCGCAATCCCCAGCATTTT. It is translated as CASSDGGPRRNPQHF.